This TCR beta chain was recorded in a study of T-cell memory formation after mild COVID-19. Study in general: The study found TCR clusters largely donor specific.

TCRdb re-called the 5' RACE reads with MiXCR, one entry per CDR3 protein. This sample has 92,000 or so distinct CDR3 sequences, with approximately 15% found just once. Findings of the study overall: Clones which contracted sat mainly in CM and EM if CD4+, and in EMRA if CD8+.

With regard to this clonotype: Its matching antigen is unknown. At one of its ends the junction is not consistent with the germline gene, which may arise from a read error.

This clonotype was obtained from a man aged 18 to 30 who had mild COVID-19 (a few samples of this study predate the infection). Cell type and time point are not known. The sequenced sample was PBMCs or a T cell subset sorted from them (not recorded which).

The CDR3 region is CSSSGDTHGYTF. The CDR3 DNA reads as TGTTCCAGCTCTGGGGACACTCATGGCTACACCTTC. The J gene is TRBJ1-2, the V gene TRBV6-5, with TRBD1 as a possible D gene (6 bases). Germline-derived CDR1 and CDR2 are MNHEY and SVGAGI. The CDR3 contains 12 residues.